This T cell receptor beta chain was recorded in a study of shared clonotypes between healthy human individuals. Genomic DNA (from each subset) was split evenly across several immunoSEQ plates. The table came from immunoSEQ multiplex PCR; TCRdb's copy has only in-frame clones and leaves some out. Among fewer than 3 million clones listed, approximately 90% were seen once. CDR3 length: 14 residues. The trim removed 2 bases at V and 5 bases at J, leaving 5 bases unmatched. Germline CDR1 reads SGHRS; CDR2 reads YFSETQ. On this clone itself: The sample carries other DNA sequences with the same CDR3.

The sequence came from a man aged 18 to 35 in good health. Some clones in this sample may be carry-over from other donors' samples. The sample taken for sequencing was naive CD4+ T cells from PBMCs. Subset reported: CD45RA+ positively selected. The rearrangement joins TRBV5-1 to TRBJ1-1; 8 positions match TRBD1. DNA of the CDR3: TGCGCCAGCAGCTTACAGGGGGTTGGTACTGAAGCTTTCTTT. This sequence encodes CASSLQGVGTEAFF.